This T cell receptor (beta chain) is from a study of OX40 agonist ivuxolimab in advanced cancers. Whole-study findings and limits: With doses of 0.1-3.0 mg/kg, partial responders showed among the lowest clonal expansion.

The V gene lost 6 bases and the J gene lost 6 bases, with 20 bases spanning the gap. Germline V CDR1 and CDR2: SGHTA, FQGNSA. The CDR3 extends over 15 amino acids. Blood sampling was done at baseline, cycle 4 day 1, and cycle 7 day 1. In regard to this clone: Its specificity is unknown.

Data came from immunoSEQ multiplex PCR; TCRdb stores just in-frame clones and leaves some out. The repertoire includes about 34,000 clones, approximately 82% of them detected once, and roughly 2.5% sits in the top ten. V gene TRBV7-2 combines with J gene TRBJ1-2, with D perhaps TRBD1 (6 bases). The TCR sequence derives from an adult with an advanced solid tumor such as melanoma, head and neck, liver or kidney cancer. Source: CD4+ or CD8+ T cells sorted from blood, taken in a trial of the OX40 agonist ivuxolimab. The CDR3 is CASSPPGQTYHGYTF. The DNA of the CDR3 is TGTGCCAGCAGTCCACCCGGACAGACTTACCATGGCTACACCTTC.